This entry is about one T cell receptor (beta chain). TCRdb independently ran MiXCR on the 5' RACE reads; one entry per CDR3 protein. This sample has around 4,400 distinct CDR3 sequences; about 21% occur once, and the top ten carry roughly 25%. The time point is: sample taken at primary tumor resection. From tumor, nontumor lung or frozen PBMC, whole RNA was taken unsorted for sequencing. This record belongs to a study of spatial heterogeneity in lung cancer. Trimming pared 3 bases from V and 7 bases from J, leaving 9 bases between. This CDR3 spans 12 amino acids. Germline V gene sequence: CDR1 SEHNR, CDR2 FQNEAQ (reference sequence).

The source material was normal lung tissue next to the tumor, sampled at surgery. The chain has TRBV7-9 and TRBJ2-5; no definite D call. This clonotype was obtained from a female donor with early-stage non-small cell lung cancer. This CDR3 is CASSFTAGTQYF. In nucleotides, the CDR3 is TGTGCCAGCAGCTTCACCGCCGGGACCCAGTACTTC.